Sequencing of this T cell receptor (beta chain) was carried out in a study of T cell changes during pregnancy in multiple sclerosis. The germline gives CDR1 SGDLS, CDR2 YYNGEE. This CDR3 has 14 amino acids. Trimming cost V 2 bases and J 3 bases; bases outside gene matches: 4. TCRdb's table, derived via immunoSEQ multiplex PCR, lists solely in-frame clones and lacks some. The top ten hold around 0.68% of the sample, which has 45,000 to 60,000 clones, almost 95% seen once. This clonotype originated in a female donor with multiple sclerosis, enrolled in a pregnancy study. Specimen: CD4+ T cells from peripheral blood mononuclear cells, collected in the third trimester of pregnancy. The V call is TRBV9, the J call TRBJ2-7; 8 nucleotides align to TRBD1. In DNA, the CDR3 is TGTGCCAGCAGCGTTGGGACAGGCTACTACGAGCAGTACTTC. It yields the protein CASSVGTGYYEQYF.